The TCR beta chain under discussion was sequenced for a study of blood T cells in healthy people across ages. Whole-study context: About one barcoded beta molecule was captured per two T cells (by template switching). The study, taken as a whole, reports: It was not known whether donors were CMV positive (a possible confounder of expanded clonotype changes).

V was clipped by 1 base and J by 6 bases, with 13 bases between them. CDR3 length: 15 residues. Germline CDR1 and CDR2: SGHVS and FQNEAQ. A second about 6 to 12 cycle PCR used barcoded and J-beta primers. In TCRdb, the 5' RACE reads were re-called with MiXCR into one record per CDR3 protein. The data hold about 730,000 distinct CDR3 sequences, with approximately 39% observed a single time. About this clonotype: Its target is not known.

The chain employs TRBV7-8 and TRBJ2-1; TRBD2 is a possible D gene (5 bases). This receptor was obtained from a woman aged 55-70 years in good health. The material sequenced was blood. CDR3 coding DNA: TGTGCCAGCAGCTTAGGGGAGAGAAATCCCAATGAGCAGTTCTTC. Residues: CASSLGERNPNEQFF. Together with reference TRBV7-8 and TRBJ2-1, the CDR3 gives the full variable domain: GAGVSQSPRYKVAKRGQDVALRCDPISGHVSLFWYQQALGQGPEFLTYFQNEAQLDKSGLPSDRFFAERPEGSVSTLKIQRTQQEDSAVYLCASSLGERNPNEQFFGPGTRLTVL.